The rows below give T cell receptor beta chains drawn from one sample of a study of blood T cells in healthy people across ages. TCRdb redid the calling of the 5' RACE reads with MiXCR, one entry per CDR3 protein. Among approximately 800,000 distinct CDR3 sequences, around 68% were seen once, and the ten largest hold around a quarter. Sequencing was performed on blood. The receptors derive from a man aged 25 to 40 in good health. The CDR3 runs from the conserved cysteine through the conserved F or W. The D gene is left open where the match is weak. The size of a clone is reported for some rows only, either as once, few or many, or as a class for expanded clones.

j_gene: TRBJ1-6
abundance: .
d_gene: .
v_gene: TRBV11-2
CDR3nt: TGTGCCAGCAGCTTAGAGATCTTTGGTCAATCACCCCTCCACTTT
CDR3aa: CASSLEIFGQSPLHF

j_gene: TRBJ1-1
abundance: few
d_gene: .
v_gene: TRBV29-1
CDR3nt: TGCAGTTTCGGGGGGGTTAGCACTGAAGCTTTCTTT
CDR3aa: CSFGGVSTEAFF

j_gene: TRBJ2-2
abundance: .
d_gene: .
v_gene: TRBV15
CDR3nt: TGTGCCACCAGCGGCAGCCAAGGGGACCGGCCCGGGGAGCTGTTTTTT
CDR3aa: CATSGSQGDRPGELFF

j_gene: TRBJ2-5
abundance: many
d_gene: .
v_gene: TRBV20-1
CDR3nt: TGCAGTGCTACTCCCGACGGGGCGGGCGAGACCCAGTACTTC
CDR3aa: CSATPDGAGETQYF

j_gene: TRBJ1-1
abundance: .
d_gene: TRBD1
v_gene: TRBV7-3
CDR3nt: TGTGCCAGCAGCTTAGGACAGGGCCCTATGACTGAAGCTTTCTTT
CDR3aa: CASSLGQGPMTEAFF

j_gene: TRBJ2-1
abundance: .
d_gene: .
v_gene: TRBV7-3
CDR3nt: TGTGCCAGCAGCTTAGGCCCAAGGAGCTCCTACAATGAGCAGTTCTTC
CDR3aa: CASSLGPRSSYNEQFF

j_gene: TRBJ2-1
abundance: .
d_gene: TRBD2
v_gene: TRBV25-1
CDR3nt: TGTGCCAGCAAGGGACTAGCGGGGGGATACAATGAGCAGTTCTTC
CDR3aa: CASKGLAGGYNEQFF

j_gene: TRBJ2-1
abundance: .
d_gene: TRBD1
v_gene: TRBV4-1
CDR3nt: TGCGCCAGCAGCCATAGACAGGGGTTGGATGAGCAGTTCTTC
CDR3aa: CASSHRQGLDEQFF

j_gene: TRBJ1-2
abundance: .
d_gene: .
v_gene: TRBV2
CDR3nt: TGTGCCAGCAGTGGATCGGGGGCGGATGGCTACACCTTC
CDR3aa: CASSGSGADGYTF

j_gene: TRBJ1-2
abundance: .
d_gene: .
v_gene: TRBV14
CDR3nt: TGTGCCAGCAGCCTGTCTTTTAACTATGGCTACACCTTC
CDR3aa: CASSLSFNYGYTF

j_gene: TRBJ2-2
abundance: .
d_gene: TRBD1
v_gene: TRBV5-1
CDR3nt: TGCGCCAGCAGCCGGGACAGGGGGATCGCCCGGGAGCTGTTTTTT
CDR3aa: CASSRDRGIARELFF

j_gene: TRBJ1-2
abundance: .
d_gene: .
v_gene: TRBV24-1
CDR3nt: TGTGCCACCTCAACAGGGTTACTCTATGGCTACACCTTC
CDR3aa: CATSTGLLYGYTF

j_gene: TRBJ2-7
abundance: .
d_gene: .
v_gene: TRBV10-3
CDR3nt: TGTGCCATCAGTGAGGGGGACAACTACGAGCAGTACTTC
CDR3aa: CAISEGDNYEQYF

j_gene: TRBJ2-5
abundance: once
d_gene: .
v_gene: TRBV4-2
CDR3nt: TGTGCCAGCAGCCAAGCGCTGGGAATCGGAGAGACCCCGTACTTC
CDR3aa: CASSQALGIGETPYF

j_gene: TRBJ2-3
abundance: .
d_gene: TRBD1
v_gene: TRBV18
CDR3nt: TGTGCCAGCTCAGCAAGACAGGGATTCACAGATACGCAGTATTTT
CDR3aa: CASSARQGFTDTQYF

j_gene: TRBJ2-5
abundance: .
d_gene: .
v_gene: TRBV6-5
CDR3nt: TGTGCCAGCAGTCGAAACCCAGGGGAGGGGGAGACCCAGTACTTC
CDR3aa: CASSRNPGEGETQYF

j_gene: TRBJ2-7
abundance: .
d_gene: TRBD2
v_gene: TRBV7-2
CDR3nt: TGTGCCAGCAGCCCGCGGGGGGGGCTAGTTTACAATGAGCAGTACTTC
CDR3aa: CASSPRGGLVYNEQYF

j_gene: TRBJ2-7
abundance: few
d_gene: TRBD1
v_gene: TRBV9
CDR3nt: TGTGCCAGCAGCGTCTCCGGGACAGGGGGCTACGAGCAGTACTTC
CDR3aa: CASSVSGTGGYEQYF

j_gene: TRBJ1-6
abundance: .
d_gene: TRBD1
v_gene: TRBV7-2
CDR3nt: TGTGCCAGCAGCCCCAGGGGGTCAGCACCGGATTCACCCCTCCACTTT
CDR3aa: CASSPRGSAPDSPLHF

j_gene: TRBJ2-7
abundance: .
d_gene: .
v_gene: TRBV5-1
CDR3nt: TGCGCCAGCAGCCCGATGGGACAAGGCTCCTACGAGCAGTACTTC
CDR3aa: CASSPMGQGSYEQYF

j_gene: TRBJ2-7
abundance: .
d_gene: TRBD1
v_gene: TRBV11-2
CDR3nt: TGTGCCAGCAGCCCGGGACAGGGGCGAATCTACGAGCAGTACTTC
CDR3aa: CASSPGQGRIYEQYF

j_gene: TRBJ2-7
abundance: .
d_gene: .
v_gene: TRBV20-1
CDR3nt: TGCAGTGCTAGACCTGGGGTTTTCTACGAGCAGTACTTC
CDR3aa: CSARPGVFYEQYF

j_gene: TRBJ1-2
abundance: once
d_gene: .
v_gene: TRBV5-1
CDR3nt: TGCTCCAGCAGCTTGGACAGAAATAATGGCTACACCTTC
CDR3aa: CSSSLDRNNGYTF

j_gene: TRBJ2-5
abundance: few
d_gene: .
v_gene: TRBV20-1
CDR3nt: TGCAGTGCTAGAGATCGAGTGGCTACTAGCCAGCAGTACTTC
CDR3aa: CSARDRVATSQQYF

j_gene: TRBJ2-7
abundance: .
d_gene: .
v_gene: TRBV10-3
CDR3nt: TGTGACACCCTCAAGGGACAGGGGGCGATATCTAGCGGGGGGGCCTACGAGCAGTACTTC
CDR3aa: CDTLKGQGAISSGGAYEQYF

j_gene: TRBJ2-4
abundance: .
d_gene: .
v_gene: TRBV6-5
CDR3nt: TGTGCCAGCAGCTCAATCCGAGCCAAAAACATTCAGTACTTC
CDR3aa: CASSSIRAKNIQYF

j_gene: TRBJ2-3
abundance: .
d_gene: .
v_gene: TRBV20-1
CDR3nt: TGCAGTGGTCAGGGCCTCAGGCCAGATACGCAGTATTTT
CDR3aa: CSGQGLRPDTQYF

j_gene: TRBJ1-2
abundance: few
d_gene: .
v_gene: TRBV28
CDR3nt: TGTGCCAGCAGCAGCCCAGGAGAAACCCAGGGTTTAAGGGGTTATGGCTACACCTTC
CDR3aa: CASSSPGETQGLRGYGYTF

j_gene: TRBJ2-5
abundance: .
d_gene: TRBD2
v_gene: TRBV7-2
CDR3nt: TGTGCCAGCAGCCGCCAGCTAAGTCTAGCGGGGGGCCCCCAAGAGACCCAGTACTTC
CDR3aa: CASSRQLSLAGGPQETQYF

j_gene: TRBJ2-1
abundance: once
d_gene: TRBD1
v_gene: TRBV28
CDR3nt: TGTGCCAGCGGGACAGGGATCTTAAATGAGCAGTTCTTC
CDR3aa: CASGTGILNEQFF

j_gene: TRBJ2-1
abundance: .
d_gene: TRBD1
v_gene: TRBV15
CDR3nt: TGTGCCACCAGCAGGAATGGACAGGGGGTATACAATGAGCAGTTCTTC
CDR3aa: CATSRNGQGVYNEQFF

j_gene: TRBJ2-5
abundance: few
d_gene: .
v_gene: TRBV7-2
CDR3nt: TGTGCCAGCAGCCAAGGACGGACTTTTCAAGAGACCCAGTACTTC
CDR3aa: CASSQGRTFQETQYF

j_gene: TRBJ2-7
abundance: .
d_gene: TRBD1
v_gene: TRBV4-2
CDR3nt: TGTGCCAGCAGCCAAGGACAGGGTTTGACCTCATACGAGCAGTACTTC
CDR3aa: CASSQGQGLTSYEQYF

j_gene: TRBJ1-1
abundance: few
d_gene: .
v_gene: TRBV12-3/TRBV12-4
CDR3nt: TGTGCCAGCAGTCTGGGGGCAGCTGAAGCTTTCTTT
CDR3aa: CASSLGAAEAFF

j_gene: TRBJ1-2
abundance: .
d_gene: TRBD1
v_gene: TRBV18
CDR3nt: TGTGCCAGCTCACCGGGACAGGGATCAGACTATGGCTACACCTTC
CDR3aa: CASSPGQGSDYGYTF

j_gene: TRBJ2-1
abundance: once
d_gene: .
v_gene: TRBV6-2/TRBV6-3
CDR3nt: TGTGCCAGCACCGACGGGGAGGCTTACAATGAGCAGTTCTTC
CDR3aa: CASTDGEAYNEQFF

j_gene: TRBJ1-4
abundance: once
d_gene: TRBD1
v_gene: TRBV3-1
CDR3nt: TGTGCCAGCAGCCAAGAACAGGGGGGAAGGGAGAGACTGTTTTTT
CDR3aa: CASSQEQGGRERLFF

j_gene: TRBJ2-1
abundance: .
d_gene: .
v_gene: TRBV7-9
CDR3nt: TGTGCCAGCAGCTCATTTAGGGGGGAGCAGTTCTTC
CDR3aa: CASSSFRGEQFF

j_gene: TRBJ1-1
abundance: .
d_gene: .
v_gene: TRBV9
CDR3nt: TGTGCCAGCAGCGTAGAAGGGTGGAGCACTGAAGCTTTCTTT
CDR3aa: CASSVEGWSTEAFF

j_gene: TRBJ2-7
abundance: few
d_gene: .
v_gene: TRBV6-2/TRBV6-3
CDR3nt: TGTGCCAGCAGTTTTAGGGCCCGAGACCACGAGCAGTACTTC
CDR3aa: CASSFRARDHEQYF

j_gene: TRBJ2-1
abundance: .
d_gene: .
v_gene: TRBV12-3/TRBV12-4
CDR3nt: TGTGCCAGCAGTGCCCTTCCATCGAGCTCCTACAATGAGCAGTTCTTC
CDR3aa: CASSALPSSSYNEQFF

j_gene: TRBJ2-1
abundance: once
d_gene: TRBD2
v_gene: TRBV18
CDR3nt: TGTGCCAGCTCTCCCTCGACAGCGGGGGGGCCTGGCAATGAGCAGTTCTTC
CDR3aa: CASSPSTAGGPGNEQFF

j_gene: TRBJ2-7
abundance: .
d_gene: .
v_gene: TRBV5-4
CDR3nt: TGTGCCAGCAGCTCCGGGACTTACAGCTCCTACGAGCAGTACTTC
CDR3aa: CASSSGTYSSYEQYF

j_gene: TRBJ1-5
abundance: .
d_gene: TRBD1
v_gene: TRBV27
CDR3nt: TGTGCCAGCAGTTTCGTAACAGGGGGACCACCCAATCAGCCCCAGCATTTT
CDR3aa: CASSFVTGGPPNQPQHF

j_gene: TRBJ2-3
abundance: few
d_gene: TRBD2
v_gene: TRBV7-2
CDR3nt: TGTGCCAGCAGCTCTAGCGGGGGGGCCAGGTTAGATACGCAGTATTTT
CDR3aa: CASSSSGGARLDTQYF

j_gene: TRBJ1-5
abundance: .
d_gene: TRBD1
v_gene: TRBV7-9
CDR3nt: TGTGCCAGCAGCTTAGCTCGGGCAGGGGGGAATCAGCCCCAGCATTTT
CDR3aa: CASSLARAGGNQPQHF

j_gene: TRBJ1-2
abundance: .
d_gene: .
v_gene: TRBV6-5
CDR3nt: TGTGCCAGCAGTCCTAATTCGTACTATGGCTACACCTTC
CDR3aa: CASSPNSYYGYTF

j_gene: TRBJ2-1
abundance: .
d_gene: TRBD2
v_gene: TRBV29-1
CDR3nt: TGCAGCGTCCCCCCCAAAGCGGGGGACTACAATGAGCAGTTCTTC
CDR3aa: CSVPPKAGDYNEQFF

j_gene: TRBJ2-7
abundance: few
d_gene: .
v_gene: TRBV20-1
CDR3nt: TGCAGTGTGACGGAATACGAGCAGTACTTC
CDR3aa: CSVTEYEQYF

j_gene: TRBJ2-5
abundance: .
d_gene: .
v_gene: TRBV9
CDR3nt: TGTGCCAGCAGCCCTCGGGTAGAAGAGACCCAGTACTTC
CDR3aa: CASSPRVEETQYF